The 22 T cell receptor beta chains in this list originate from one sample, sequenced in a study of T cell repertoires in cytomegalovirus infection. A single record per CDR3 protein comes from TCRdb applying MiXCR to the reads. The table records 85,000 to 120,000 distinct CDR3 sequences, about 17% of them present only once. Sequenced input: PBMCs. The receptors derive from a human donor in good health (CMV status not recorded). Some clones in this sample may be carry-over from other donors' samples.

A few counts support this clonotype. J is TRBJ2-7 and V is TRBV20-1; D is tentatively TRBD1 or TRBD2 (5 bases each). Trimming left V 6 bases short and J 4 bases short, with 13 bases between. The CDR3 sequence is 12 residues long. Germline V gene data show CDR1 as DFQATT and CDR2 as SNEGSKA (reference sequence). The chain's CDR3 is CSASGTDYEQYF. The CDR3 bases are TGCAGTGCCTCCGGGACGGATTACGAGCAGTACTTC.

In its sample, this clonotype was seen a few times. This chain connects TRBV14 to TRBJ2-1; TRBD2 is a possible D gene (6 bases). Germline V gene data show CDR1 as SGHDN and CDR2 as FVKESK. CDR3 length: 14 amino acids. With 5 bases removed from V and 0 bases from J, the gap between germline ends came to 8 bases. The CDR3 region is CASSSGGSYNEQFF. The CDR3 DNA follows: TGTGCCAGCAGCTCCGGGGGCTCCTACAATGAGCAGTTCTTC.

This clonotype has only a few counts. The rearrangement uses TRBV29-1 and TRBJ2-3; TRBD1 is a possible D gene (5 bases). The CDR3 totals 15 residues. The germline V and J ends were trimmed by 2 bases and 0 bases, with 12 bases remaining between them. Germline CDR1 reads SQVTM; CDR2 reads ANQGSEA. The CDR3 protein is CSVERGSASTDTQYF. DNA for the CDR3: TGCAGCGTTGAAAGGGGTAGTGCTAGCACAGATACGCAGTATTTT.

In its sample, this clonotype was seen many times. The chain links TRBV28 to TRBJ2-4, with a possible D match to TRBD1 (6 bases). Germline loops: CDR1 MDHEN, CDR2 SYDVKM. The CDR3 is 16 residues long. With 6 bases removed from V and 0 bases from J, the gap between germline ends came to 15 bases. The CDR3 loop is CASSSGQRLAKNIQYF. Written as DNA, the CDR3 is TGTGCCAGCAGCTCTGGACAGAGACTAGCCAAAAACATTCAGTACTTC.

This clonotype was found many times. The chain has TRBV7-2 and TRBJ2-3, with a tentative D call TRBD1 (6 bases). Per germline, CDR1 SGHTA and CDR2 FQGNSA. The germline V and J ends were trimmed by 0 bases and 3 bases, with 10 bases remaining between them. The CDR3 extends over 15 amino acids. CDR3 loop: CASSLAGAGTDTQYF. In nucleotides, the CDR3 is TGTGCCAGCAGCTTAGCGGGGGCGGGTACAGATACGCAGTATTTT.

This clonotype has just a few counts. The chain uses TRBV3-1 and TRBJ1-2; maybe TRBD1 (5 bases). V was cut by 4 bases and J by 6 bases, with 18 bases left in between. This CDR3 has 15 amino acids. From germline, CDR1 is LGHDT and CDR2 YNNKEL (reference sequence). CDR3 sequence: CASSLLGGGTDGYTF. The CDR3 DNA is TGTGCCAGCAGCCTACTGGGTGGCGGGACGGATGGCTACACCTTC. Full variable domain (outside the CDR3, taken from reference TRBV3-1 and TRBJ1-2): DTAVSQTPKYLVTQMGNDKSIKCEQNLGHDTMYWYKQDSKKFLKIMFSYNNKELIINETVPNRFSPKSPDKAHLNLHINSLELGDSAVYFCASSLLGGGTDGYTFGSGTRLTVV.

This clonotype was seen only a few times. DNA of the CDR3: TGTGCCAGCACCTCAGGACCAGGTTCACCCCTCCACTTT. Translating it yields CASTSGPGSPLHF. J is TRBJ1-6 and V is TRBV14; D is unresolved. The CDR3 totals 13 residues. V lost 7 bases, J lost 9 bases, and 13 bases lay in between. The germline CDR1 and CDR2 sequences are SGHDN and FVKESK.

This clonotype was detected many times. The J gene is TRBJ2-5, the V gene TRBV29-1; 7 bases are shared with TRBD1. V dropped 7 bases and J dropped 2; count of bases not matched to a gene: 1. Germline V gives CDR1 SQVTM, CDR2 ANQGSEA. This CDR3 has 11 residues. CDR3 DNA sequence: TGCAGCGCGGGACAGCAAGAGACCCAGTACTTC. It encodes CSAGQQETQYF.

This clonotype was seen at least ten times. The rearrangement links TRBV4-1 to TRBJ2-2; D is uncertain. The V end was cut by 3 bases, the J end by 3 bases, with 23 bases between. This CDR3 comprises 19 residues. The germline V gene has CDR1 MGHRA and CDR2 YSYEKL. CDR3 DNA: TGCGCCAGCAGCCAGGAATCCGGCCCCAATGGGTTAGACACCGGGGAGCTGTTTTTT. Translation: CASSQESGPNGLDTGELFF.

The chain uses TRBV28 and TRBJ2-7; possibly TRBD2 for D (6 bases). Looked up from germline, CDR1 is MDHEN and CDR2 is SYDVKM. With 4 bases removed from V and 3 bases from J, the gap between germline ends came to 13 bases. The CDR3 has 14 amino acids. CDR3 region: CASSSAGTNYEQYF. DNA of the CDR3: TGTGCCAGCAGTTCTGCGGGGACCAACTACGAGCAGTACTTC. Looking up the rest from reference TRBV28 and TRBJ2-7 gives the full variable domain: DVKVTQSSRYLVKRTGEKVFLECVQDMDHENMFWYRQDPGLGLRLIYFSYDVKMKEKGDIPEGYSVSREKKERFSLILESASTNQTSMYLCASSSAGTNYEQYFGPGTRLTVT.

This clonotype has just a few counts. The genes are TRBV7-4 and TRBJ2-7; 8 bases are a match to TRBD2. Unmatched junction bases numbered 7, after V lost 5 bases and J lost 7 bases. The length of the CDR3 is 13 residues. Germline lookup yields CDR1 SGHVT and CDR2 SQSDAQ. Written as DNA, the CDR3 is TGTGCCAGCAGCCAAGCCTCTAGCGGGGAGCAGTACTTC. Translating it yields CASSQASSGEQYF.

CDR3 bases: TGTGCCAGCAGTTTAGAGGGTGCCACTGAAGCTTTCTTT. Translated, it gives CASSLEGATEAFF. V gene TRBV27 combines with J gene TRBJ1-1; D is undetermined. Per the germline V gene, CDR1 is MNHEY and CDR2 is SMNVEV (reference sequence). Trimming removed 2 bases at V and 4 bases at J, with 8 bases between. This CDR3 region has 13 residues.

The chain is built from TRBV28 and TRBJ1-1, with D maybe TRBD1 (5 bases). The germline CDR1 and CDR2 sequences are MDHEN and SYDVKM. V dropped 3 bases and J dropped 10 bases, with 18 bases sitting between them. This CDR3 is 14 amino acids long. The CDR3 DNA is TGTGCCAGCAGTTTTACGTCCCCAAGGAGGGGAGCTTTCTTT. This gives the protein CASSFTSPRRGAFF.

This clonotype was observed a handful of times. The chain combines TRBV6-4 with TRBJ1-2; 8 bases align to TRBD1. The length of the CDR3 is 14 residues. Germline V CDR1 and CDR2: MRHNA, SNTAGT. With 3 bases clipped from V and 5 bases from J, the junction kept 5 bases outside the gene matches. The CDR3 DNA sequence: TGTGCCAGCAGTGAGACAGGGGAGACTTATGGCTACACCTTC. Its translation is CASSETGETYGYTF.

The chain couples TRBV29-1 to TRBJ2-1; TRBD1 agrees at 9 bases. V dropped 6 bases and J dropped 1; count of bases not matched to a gene: 4. The CDR3 is 14 amino acids. Looked up from germline, CDR1 is SQVTM and CDR2 is ANQGSEA. CDR3 loop: CSVRDRGSYNEQFF. The CDR3 DNA sequence: TGCAGCGTGCGTGACAGGGGGTCCTACAATGAGCAGTTCTTC.

The CDR3, as DNA: TGCGCCAGCAGCCAAGCGGGATTTCAAGAGACCCAGTACTTC. Translation gives CASSQAGFQETQYF. V is TRBV4-3 and J is TRBJ2-5; weak D call: TRBD2 (5 bases). The CDR3 is 14 amino acids. Per germline, CDR1 LGHNA and CDR2 YSLEER. The ends were cut back, 1 base at V and 2 bases at J, with 8 bases in the middle.

This clonotype was counted many times. J is TRBJ2-7 and V is TRBV7-2; no definite D call. The CDR3 has 15 residues. The germline V gene has CDR1 SGHTA and CDR2 FQGNSA. The V end lost 2 bases, the J end lost 0 bases, and 11 bases lay between the germline ends. The CDR3 DNA reads TGTGCCAGCAGCTTACTTAGGGTTTCCTCCTACGAGCAGTACTTC. This sequence encodes CASSLLRVSSYEQYF. Full variable domain (remainder filled in from reference TRBV7-2 and TRBJ2-7): GAGVSQSPSNKVTEKGKDVELRCDPISGHTALYWYRQSLGQGLEFLIYFQGNSAPDKSGLPSDRFSAERTGGSVSTLTIQRTQQEDSAVYLCASSLLRVSSYEQYFGPGTRLTVT.

This rearrangement joins TRBV7-9 to TRBJ1-2, with D possibly TRBD1 on 5 matching bases. The CDR3 contains 15 residues. The V end lost 3 bases, the J end lost 3 bases, and 14 bases lay between the germline ends. Germline V gene data show CDR1 as SEHNR and CDR2 as FQNEAQ (reference sequence). CDR3 bases: TGTGCCAGCAGCTTGACAAAGGGGAGGGACTATGGCTACACCTTC. Protein sequence: CASSLTKGRDYGYTF.

This clonotype was recorded at least ten times. The rearrangement joins TRBV2 to TRBJ1-3; D perhaps matches TRBD1 (5 bases). The CDR3 extends over 12 amino acids. V was cut by 7 bases and J by 2 bases, with 6 bases left in between. CDR1 and CDR2 (germline): SNHLY, FYNNEI. CDR3 sequence: CASTGPGNTIYF. In nucleotides, the CDR3 is TGTGCCAGCACAGGGCCTGGAAACACCATATATTTT.

This clonotype was seen repeatedly, ten times or more. The chain carries TRBV7-2 and TRBJ2-1, with 11 bases matching TRBD2. Trimming at V came to 5 bases and at J to 8 bases, leaving 11 bases not matched to a gene. CDR3 length equals 16 residues. Per germline, CDR1 SGHTA and CDR2 FQGNSA. Here the CDR3 reads CASSAQLAGARYEQFF. The CDR3 bases are TGTGCCAGCAGCGCCCAACTAGCGGGGGCTCGTTATGAGCAGTTCTTC.

This clonotype was picked up many times. This rearrangement joins TRBV19 to TRBJ1-1, with D possibly matching TRBD1 (6 bases). Germline CDR1 is LNHDA and CDR2 is SQIVND (reference sequence). The CDR3 is 16 residues long. The ends were cut back, 4 bases at V and 4 bases at J, with 19 bases in the middle. The CDR3 reads CASSTDSREKGTEAFF. For the CDR3, the DNA is TGTGCCAGTAGTACGGACAGTCGAGAAAAGGGCACTGAAGCTTTCTTT.

This clonotype appeared many times. J is TRBJ2-7 and V is TRBV7-2; D perhaps matches TRBD1 (5 bases). CDR1 and CDR2 from the germline V gene are SGHTA and FQGNSA. V dropped 9 bases and J dropped 5 bases, with 11 bases sitting between them. The CDR3 spans 11 residues. The CDR3: CASAQGDEQYF. CDR3 sequence (DNA): TGTGCCAGTGCTCAGGGCGACGAGCAGTACTTC.